This TCR beta chain was retrieved from a study of vaccination effects on CD4 cells after COVID-19. Study as a whole: It was two doses of either the BNT162b2 or mRNA-1273 vaccine that participants received.

A word on this clone: No antigen is known for it.

The CDR3 runs 21 residues. Germline V gives CDR1 SGHDN, CDR2 FVKESK. Trimming stripped 1 base from V and 0 bases from J, with 22 bases between. Broader study findings: Marked clonal contraction of both clone types appeared late after vaccination.

Antigen-specific CD4+ T cells were first expanded with viral peptide pools by the ViraFEST assay and only then sequenced. Subsequent to a culture period of about nine days, CD4+ T cells were isolated. None of these healthy vaccinees had been infected with SARS-CoV-2 before vaccination. In the cultures, half the medium was exchanged for IL-2 medium on days 3 and 7. Profiling relied on immunoSEQ multiplex PCR, and the TCRdb table lists in-frame clones only, not all of them. The sample has 55,000 to 75,000 clones, over 65% seen once. The V call is TRBV14, the J call TRBJ1-6, with D possibly matching TRBD1 (6 bases). This receptor was identified in a human donor who received a COVID-19 vaccine. The specimen comprised CD4+ T cells from PBMCs cultured with HCoV-OC43 spike peptides, sampled before COVID-19 vaccination. Noted subset: HCoV-OC43 spike overlapping peptide pool stimulation. The CDR3 here is CASSQADRRGAASSYNSPLHF. The CDR3 region has the DNA TGTGCCAGCAGCCAAGCCGACAGGAGAGGGGCGGCAAGCTCCTATAATTCACCCCTCCACTTT. The full variable domain, with the rest looked up from reference TRBV14 and TRBJ1-6, is EAGVTQFPSHSVIEKGQTVTLRCDPISGHDNLYWYRRVMGKEIKFLLHFVKESKQDESGMPNNRFLAERTGGTYSTLKVQPAELEDSGVYFCASSQADRRGAASSYNSPLHFGNGTRLTVT.